The 10 T cell receptor beta chains reported below all come from one sample, sequenced in a study of cytomegalovirus exposure and HLA in healthy donors (dated by TCRdb to the late 2010s). The library was generated by the immunoSEQ multiplex PCR assay. For the multiplex PCR, a mixture combining 60 forward primers for TCR Vbeta segments and 13 reverse primers for TCR Jbeta segments was used. This immuneACCESS table, as held by TCRdb, lists in-frame sequences with V and J called but not all clones. Of the missing ones, under half trace to an unresolved V gene in checked studies; the others have no known cause. The sample table records almost 200,000 clones; 75% to 85% of these occur just once. Approximately 0.4% of the sample lies in the top ten. Material for sequencing was PBMCs. The receptors come from a male donor in good health and CMV-seropositive.

The rearrangement uses TRBV7-3 and TRBJ2-5, with TRBD1 matching 11 bases. CDR1 is SGHTA and CDR2 is FQGTGA in the germline V gene. CDR3 length: 15 residues. Trimming removed 6 bases from V and 4 bases from J; junction bases left unmatched: 7. The chain's CDR3 is CASSYGTGGRETQYF. CDR3 in DNA: TGTGCCAGCAGTTACGGGACAGGGGGTAGAGAGACCCAGTACTTC.

J is TRBJ2-5 and V is TRBV9; 11 nucleotides agree with TRBD2. The CDR3 runs 15 residues. The germline V gene encodes CDR1 SGDLS and CDR2 YYNGEE. The V gene end was trimmed by 0 bases and the J gene end by 2 bases; junction bases not matched to a gene: 0. This CDR3 is CASSVVAGGQETQYF. In DNA, the CDR3 is TGTGCCAGCAGCGTAGTAGCGGGAGGGCAAGAGACCCAGTACTTC.

A remark on this clone: One junction end disagrees with the germline gene, perhaps due to a read error. The J gene is TRBJ2-7, the V gene TRBV7-9; a possible D gene is TRBD2 (7 bases). The CDR3 is 16 amino acids. Per the germline V gene, CDR1 is SEHNR and CDR2 is FQNEAQ (reference sequence). This CDR3 is CSSSPIIAGAPYEQYF. CDR3 coding DNA: TGTTCCAGCAGCCCTATTATCGCGGGGGCTCCCTACGAGCAGTACTTC.

The J gene is TRBJ1-1, the V gene TRBV19, with no clear D. Germline CDR1 LNHDA, CDR2 SQIVND (reference sequence). The CDR3 covers 14 residues. V lost 4 bases, J lost 0 bases, and 9 bases lay in between. The CDR3 DNA reads as TGTGCCAGTAGTAGGAGCGGCATGAACACTGAAGCTTTCTTT. Its protein is CASSRSGMNTEAFF. The variable domain in full, completed from reference TRBV19 and TRBJ1-1, reads DGGITQSPKYLFRKEGQNVTLSCEQNLNHDAMYWYRQDPGQGLRLIYYSQIVNDFQKGDIAEGYSVSREKKESFPLTVTSAQKNPTAFYLCASSRSGMNTEAFFGQGTRLTVV.

V is TRBV7-6 and J is TRBJ1-1; 7 bases map to TRBD1. CDR1 SGHVS and CDR2 FNYEAQ come from the germline V gene. The CDR3 has 13 residues. Trimming cost V 5 bases and J 3 bases; bases outside gene matches: 3. CDR3 coding DNA: TGTGCCAGCAGCCTTCAGGGGGACACTGAAGCTTTCTTT. This codes for CASSLQGDTEAFF.

The sample holds one count of this clone. V and J are TRBV6-5 and TRBJ1-1, with D maybe TRBD1 (6 bases). This CDR3 has 14 residues. Trimming took off 5 bases at V and 1 base at J, with 11 bases between the two ends. Germline V gene sequence: CDR1 MNHEY, CDR2 SVGAGI. The DNA of the CDR3 is TGTGCCAGCAGTGCGGACAGACCGAACACTGAAGCTTTCTTT. Its protein product is CASSADRPNTEAFF.

This chain connects TRBV5-3 to TRBJ1-5, with a weak D call TRBD1 (5 bases). TRBV5-3 has ORF status, its function being uncertain. There are 19 residues in the CDR3. The V gene lost 5 bases and the J gene lost 0 bases, with 24 bases spanning the gap. The CDR3 protein is CARRILAGLEPHSNQPQHF. The CDR3 region has the DNA TGTGCCAGAAGGATTCTGGCGGGACTCGAGCCTCATAGCAATCAGCCCCAGCATTTT.

The chain joins TRBV2 to TRBJ2-2, with TRBD1 matching over 9 bases. Germline CDR1 and CDR2: SNHLY and FYNNEI. Losses at the gene ends were 0 bases for V and 7 bases for J; bases not matched to a gene: 3. The length of the CDR3 is 15 residues. CDR3 bases: TGTGCCAGCAGTGAAGCGGACAGGGGTGGCGGGGAGCTGTTTTTT. It is translated as CASSEADRGGGELFF.

The rearrangement joins TRBV5-8 to TRBJ1-2; TRBD1 matches 9 bases. Germline V lookup: CDR1 SGHTS, CDR2 YDEGEE. V shed 3 bases, J shed 2 bases, and the junction held 5 bases outside the gene matches. CDR3 length: 15 amino acids. This CDR3 is CASSSLGQGNYGYTF. In DNA form, the CDR3 reads TGTGCCAGCAGCTCCCTGGGACAGGGCAACTATGGCTACACCTTC.

This clone was picked up one time. The chain links TRBV6-6 to TRBJ2-7; a weak D match, TRBD1 (5 bases). The germline V and J ends were trimmed by 7 bases and 0 bases, with 13 bases remaining between them. This CDR3 region has 14 residues. The germline V gene has CDR1 MNHNY and CDR2 SVGAGI (reference sequence). The DNA of the CDR3 is TGTGCCAGCACTAAATCCGACAGCTCCTACGAGCAGTACTTC. It yields the protein CASTKSDSSYEQYF.